This T cell receptor (beta chain) is drawn from a study of identical twins. Germline V lookup: CDR1 MNHNS, CDR2 SASEGT. J was trimmed by 6 bases and V by 5 bases; bases with no gene match: 13. The CDR3 consists of 16 residues. Healthy Caucasians provided all donations. Template switching supplied a universal primer site; unique molecular identifiers were carried on the cDNA. TCRdb called the 5' RACE reads again in MiXCR, with one record for every CDR3 protein. The table records a few hundred thousand distinct CDR3 sequences, 7.5% to 10% of them present only once. Overall study findings and caveats: For cord blood, abundant beta clonotypes had fewer insertions, unlike memory repertoires, which showed none. A partial confounding effect on zero-insertion analyses could come from invariant MAIT and iNKT cells.

For this clonotype: Its antigen is undetermined.

These records were also assigned to another study, of yellow fever vaccine responses in identical twins.

Material for sequencing was PBMCs. The chain has TRBV6-1 and TRBJ2-7; TRBD2 agrees at 10 bases. The sequence was obtained from a woman younger than 30 in good health. CDR3 bases: TGTGCCAGCAGTCAATTGGGTCTAGCGGGGGTCTCCGAGCAGTACTTC. Translated: CASSQLGLAGVSEQYF.